The 16 T cell receptor beta chains presented below share a single source sample, sequenced in a study of T cell repertoires in aging, cancer and after chemotherapy. TCR beta rearrangements were amplified from peripheral blood genomic DNA. A mixed TRB-A/B primer pool amplified rearranged TRB by multiplex touch-down PCR. Each CDR3 protein gets one entry after TCRdb re-called the multiplex PCR reads with MiXCR. The sample gives 2,000 to 2,500 distinct CDR3 sequences, 20% to 30% of which show up once; 40% to 50% is in the top ten. The sequenced material came from blood. These receptor sequences come from a human donor with a solid tumor.

V and J are TRBV4-3 and TRBJ1-4, with D possibly matching TRBD1 (5 bases). CDR1 is LGHNA, CDR2 YSLEER, per germline. The ends were cut back, 1 base at V and 5 bases at J, with 11 bases in the middle. This CDR3 is 15 amino acids long. This chain's CDR3 is CASSQGGTANEKLFF. As DNA, the CDR3 is TGCGCCAGCAGCCAAGGCGGGACGGCGAATGAAAAACTGTTTTTT.

The chain combines TRBV20-1 with TRBJ2-1, with 7 bases fitting TRBD2. Germline CDR1 DFQATT, CDR2 SNEGSKA (reference sequence). V dropped 2 bases and J dropped 5; count of bases not matched to a gene: 3. The CDR3 runs to 13 residues. CDR3 residues: CSARLAENNEQFF. CDR3 DNA: TGCAGTGCTAGACTAGCGGAGAACAATGAGCAGTTCTTC.

The chain links TRBV6-1 to TRBJ2-7, with D tentatively TRBD2 (6 bases). CDR1 is MNHNS, CDR2 SASEGT, per germline. CDR3 length: 12 amino acids. Trimming pared 5 bases from V and 6 bases from J, leaving 11 bases between. The CDR3 DNA reads as TGTGCCAGCAGTTACCTGGGGGGCGAGCAGTACTTC. Translation: CASSYLGGEQYF.

This chain uses TRBV10-3 with TRBJ1-1; perhaps TRBD1 as D (5 bases). Germline V gene data show CDR1 as ENHRY and CDR2 as SYGVKD. The V end was cut by 0 bases, the J end by 4 bases, with 15 bases between. The CDR3 totals 16 residues. CDR3 region: CAISESIARGSTEAFF. The CDR3 coding sequence is TGTGCCATCAGTGAGTCGATTGCTCGGGGGAGCACTGAAGCTTTCTTT.

DNA for the CDR3: TGCGCCAGCAGCCAGTCACAGGTTGGCTCTGGAAACACCATATATTTT. Its translation: CASSQSQVGSGNTIYF. V is TRBV4-3 and J is TRBJ1-3; perhaps TRBD1 as D (5 bases). V was pared by 3 bases and J by 0 bases, with 12 bases between. Germline V gene sequence: CDR1 LGHNA, CDR2 YSLEER. The CDR3 contains 16 residues.

This clonotype is medium-sized in the sample. V usage is TRBV18 and J usage is TRBJ1-4; the match to TRBD1 covers 7 bases. Germline V gene data show CDR1 as KGHSH and CDR2 as LQKENI. The CDR3 covers 17 residues. Trimming removed 5 bases from V and 0 bases from J; junction bases left unmatched: 9. CDR3 coding DNA: TGTGCCAGCTCAGACACAGGGGTTTACGCAACTAATGAAAAACTGTTTTTT. It codes for CASSDTGVYATNEKLFF.

The chain couples TRBV20-1 to TRBJ2-3, with TRBD2 matching 11 bases. The CDR3 consists of 15 residues. Trimming removed 5 bases from V and 4 bases from J; junction bases left unmatched: 8. Germline V gene lookup returns CDR1 DFQATT and CDR2 SNEGSKA (reference sequence). Here the CDR3 reads CSAPRSGGAADTQYF. The CDR3 bases are TGCAGTGCTCCCCGTAGCGGGGGGGCAGCAGATACGCAGTATTTT.

In its sample, this clonotype is medium-sized. The chain uses TRBV5-5 and TRBJ2-1, with a possible D match to TRBD2 (6 bases). From germline, CDR1 is SGHKS and CDR2 YYEKEE (reference sequence). V lost 4 bases and J lost 8, with 10 bases in between. CDR3 length: 12 residues. The CDR3: CASSVRDYEQFF. Written as DNA, the CDR3 is TGTGCCAGCAGCGTTAGGGACTATGAGCAGTTCTTC. The full variable domain, completed using reference TRBV5-5 and TRBJ2-1, is DAGVTQSPTHLIKTRGQQVTLRCSPISGHKSVSWYQQVLGQGPQFIFQYYEKEERGRGNFPDRFSARQFPNYSSELNVNALLLGDSALYLCASSVRDYEQFFGPGTRLTVL.

The chain uses TRBV20-1 and TRBJ2-2; D remains ambiguous. CDR3 length: 13 residues. Germline CDR1 DFQATT, CDR2 SNEGSKA (reference sequence). The ends were cut back, 6 bases at V and 3 bases at J, with 11 bases in the middle. CDR3 coding DNA: TGCAGTGCCCCAAATCGGGACACCGGGGAGCTGTTTTTT. Translation gives CSAPNRDTGELFF.

By share of the sample, this clonotype is medium-sized. The V and J genes are TRBV27 and TRBJ2-3; no reliable D call. Germline values: CDR1 MNHEY, CDR2 SMNVEV (reference sequence). There are 12 residues in the CDR3. V was clipped by 6 bases and J by 4 bases, with 8 bases between them. CDR3 DNA sequence: TGTGCCAGCAGGGGTAACGCAGATACGCAGTATTTT. It encodes CASRGNADTQYF.

By its share, this clonotype is medium-sized. The chain joins TRBV19 to TRBJ1-5; D is possibly TRBD1 (6 bases). V gave up 7 bases and J gave up 6 bases, with 13 bases separating them. The CDR3 consists of 13 residues. CDR1 and CDR2 from the germline V gene are LNHDA and SQIVND (reference sequence). The CDR3 DNA reads TGTGCCAGTATGACAGGAGACGGTCAGCCCCAGCATTTT. Its protein product is CASMTGDGQPQHF.

Sample share makes this clonotype medium-sized. The V and J genes are TRBV12-3 or TRBV12-4 and TRBJ2-3; possibly TRBD2 for D (5 bases). This CDR3 has 12 amino acids. The V end lost 7 bases, the J end lost 4 bases, and 9 bases lay between the germline ends. CDR3 protein: CASKRAADTQYF. The CDR3 nucleotides read TGTGCCAGCAAACGAGCGGCAGATACGCAGTATTTT.

This clonotype is medium-sized within its sample. The V gene is TRBV4-3, the J gene TRBJ2-1; D remains ambiguous. From germline, CDR1 is LGHNA and CDR2 YSLEER. With 1 base removed from V and 12 bases from J, the gap between germline ends came to 7 bases. CDR3 size: 11 residues. The CDR3 loop reads CASSQGVVQFF. The CDR3 coding sequence is TGCGCCAGCAGCCAAGGGGTAGTGCAGTTCTTC.

With respect to this clonotype: A much larger clone sits a single nucleotide away, making a read error possible. The V call is TRBV6-2 or TRBV6-3, the J call TRBJ1-4; D perhaps matches TRBD1 (6 bases). The CDR3 contains 15 residues. CDR1 MNHEY and CDR2 SVGEGT come from the germline V gene. CDR3 DNA: TGTGCCAGCAGCGGCGGGACAACAACTAATAAAAAACTGTTTTTT. As protein: CASSGGTTTNKKLFF.

The J gene is TRBJ2-7, the V gene TRBV6-5, with 9 bases lining up with TRBD1. The length of the CDR3 is 14 residues. Germline values: CDR1 MNHEY, CDR2 SVGAGI. V gave up 8 bases and J gave up 4 bases; unmatched junction bases: 9. Here the CDR3 reads CASSPGTGPYEQYF. CDR3 DNA: TGTGCCAGCTCCCCAGGGACAGGGCCTTACGAGCAGTACTTC.

The chain couples TRBV6-5 to TRBJ1-3, with D tentatively TRBD1 (5 bases). Deletions cut 5 bases from V and 0 bases from J, with 14 bases between. CDR3 length: 16 residues. Germline V gene data show CDR1 as MNHEY and CDR2 as SVGAGI. CDR3 in amino acids: CASSATDTRSGNTIYF. Here the CDR3 DNA reads TGTGCCAGCAGTGCCACGGACACCCGCTCTGGAAACACCATATATTTT.